The sequence of this TCR beta chain was determined in a study of T cell repertoires in cytomegalovirus infection. Notes on the study in general: Clonotype analysis showed dominance of the ex vivo response by HLA-C-restricted CMV-specific TCR beta clonotypes.

MiXCR, run by TCRdb on the reads, gives a single entry per CDR3 protein. This table has approximately 750,000 distinct CDR3 sequences, under 40% appearing once. Looked up from germline, CDR1 is DFQATT and CDR2 is SNEGSKA (reference sequence). The CDR3 length is 16 residues. The V gene end was trimmed by 0 bases and the J gene end by 1 base; junction bases not matched to a gene: 9. Comment on this clonotype: Its antigen remains unknown.

Material: PBMCs. The chain couples TRBV20-1 to TRBJ2-7; 7 bases fit TRBD1. The clonotype originates from a human donor in good health (CMV status not recorded). Some clones in this sample may be carry-over from other donors' samples. The CDR3 here is CSARDPGTALSYEQYF. DNA for the CDR3: TGCAGTGCTAGAGATCCCGGGACAGCCTTATCCTACGAGCAGTACTTC.